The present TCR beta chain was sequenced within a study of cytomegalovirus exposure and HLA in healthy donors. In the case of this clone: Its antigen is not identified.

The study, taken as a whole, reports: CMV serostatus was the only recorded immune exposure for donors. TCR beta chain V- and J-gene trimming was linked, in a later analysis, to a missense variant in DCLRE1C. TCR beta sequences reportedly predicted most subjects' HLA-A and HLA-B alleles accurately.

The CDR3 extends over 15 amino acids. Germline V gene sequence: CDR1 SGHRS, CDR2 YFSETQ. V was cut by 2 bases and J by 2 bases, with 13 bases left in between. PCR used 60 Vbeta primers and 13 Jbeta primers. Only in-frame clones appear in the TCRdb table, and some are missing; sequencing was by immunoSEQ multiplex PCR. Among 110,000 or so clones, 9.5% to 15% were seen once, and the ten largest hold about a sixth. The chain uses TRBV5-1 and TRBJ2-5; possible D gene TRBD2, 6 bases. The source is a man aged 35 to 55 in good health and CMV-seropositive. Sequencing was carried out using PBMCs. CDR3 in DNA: TGCGCCAGCAGCTTTGGGAGGTTTGGGCAAGAGACCCAGTACTTC. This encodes CASSFGRFGQETQYF.